The clone carrying this T cell receptor (beta chain) came up many times. This specimen comes from a study of blood T cells in healthy people across ages. V dropped 5 bases and J dropped 2; count of bases not matched to a gene: 11. The CDR3 sequence is 16 residues long. Looked up from germline, CDR1 is SGHTA and CDR2 is FQGNSA. Alongside a J-beta primer mix, a sample-barcoded 5' primer served in a second PCR lasting roughly 6 to 11 cycles. Every molecule of cDNA carried a tag from a template-switch adaptor with 12 random nucleotides. Per-sample output comprised a minimum of 3 million paired-end reads containing CDR3. TCRdb redid the calling of the 5' RACE reads with MiXCR, one entry per CDR3 protein. The table records roughly 860,000 distinct CDR3 sequences, 55% to 65% of them present only once.

V is TRBV7-2 and J is TRBJ2-5, with 7 positions matching TRBD2. Sequenced material: blood. The TCR was taken from a man under 40 in good health. Written as DNA, the CDR3 is TGTGCCAGCAGCCCGGGGGACGGGACTATACAAGAGACCCAGTACTTC. Amino acid sequence: CASSPGDGTIQETQYF.